The clone carrying this TCR beta chain was seen more than once but under ten times. The V gene lost 3 bases and the J gene lost 6 bases, with 12 bases spanning the gap. Germline values: CDR1 LNHNV, CDR2 YYDKDF (reference sequence). CDR3 length: 13 residues. The entry originates in a study of cytomegalovirus exposure and HLA in healthy donors. The PCR employed 60 Vbeta primers together with 13 Jbeta primers. TCRdb's copy holds only in-frame clones and misses some; the assay was immunoSEQ multiplex PCR. In the table there are about 160,000 clones, approximately 80% of which are singletons. This chain uses TRBV15 with TRBJ2-7, with D unclear. Sequencing input: PBMCs. This TCR was recovered from a woman aged 25 to 39 in good health and CMV-seropositive. The CDR3 DNA reads as TGTGCCACCAGCAGCAATCCCCCGAGCGAGCAGTACTTC. Its protein product is CATSSNPPSEQYF.